This entry lists 27 T cell receptor beta chains sequenced from one sample in a study of naive CD8 T cells in extremely preterm neonates. Sequencing used immunoSEQ multiplex PCR; TCRdb keeps in-frame clones, though not all of them. In the table there are around 6,600 clones, 95% to 98% of which are singletons. What was sequenced was naive CD8+ T cells from blood. All receptors come from a human donor in good health.

The V call is TRBV19, the J call TRBJ1-1, with a weak D call TRBD1 (6 bases). Trimming took off 2 bases at V and 8 bases at J, with 9 bases between the two ends. Looked up from germline, CDR1 is LNHDA and CDR2 is SQIVND (reference sequence). CDR3 length: 12 residues. CDR3 DNA: TGTGCCAGTAGTATAACAGGGTCCGAAGCTTTCTTT. Encoded protein: CASSITGSEAFF.

The chain employs TRBV1 and TRBJ2-7; TRBD2, the table's D call, was not compared with the DNA. TRBV1 constitutes a pseudogene. The length of the CDR3 is 16 residues. Here the CDR3 reads CTSSQGNSGVSYEQYF. For the CDR3, the DNA is TGCACCAGCAGCCAAGGCAATAGCGGGGTCTCCTACGAGCAGTACTTC.

J is TRBJ2-5 and V is TRBV28, with a tentative D call TRBD2 (5 bases). CDR1 MDHEN and CDR2 SYDVKM come from the germline V gene. This CDR3 spans 14 amino acids. Between the trimmed V and J ends, which lost 6 bases and 8 bases, there was a span of 19 bases. The CDR3: CASRSFSHGDTQYF. For the CDR3, the DNA is TGTGCCAGCAGATCGTTTTCCCACGGGGATACCCAGTACTTC. The whole variable domain, remainder taken from reference TRBV28 and TRBJ2-5, is DVKVTQSSRYLVKRTGEKVFLECVQDMDHENMFWYRQDPGLGLRLIYFSYDVKMKEKGDIPEGYSVSREKKERFSLILESASTNQTSMYLCASRSFSHGDTQYFGPGTRLLVL.

The chain couples TRBV5-6 to TRBJ2-1; no reliable D call. Germline loops: CDR1 SGHDT, CDR2 YYEEEE. The CDR3 covers 12 residues. V was shortened by 5 bases and J by 5 bases, with 8 bases between the two germline ends. The CDR3 sequence: CASRHTDNEQFF. CDR3 nucleotide sequence: TGTGCCAGCAGACACACCGACAATGAGCAGTTCTTC.

About this clone: The sample contains more than one DNA sequence encoding this CDR3. V usage is TRBV10-2 and J usage is TRBJ2-7; TRBD1 matches 7 bases. From germline, CDR1 is WSHSY and CDR2 SAAADI. V dropped 5 bases and J dropped 2; count of bases not matched to a gene: 6. This CDR3 is built from 14 residues. CDR3 amino acids: CASSSGQAPYEQYF. In DNA form, the CDR3 reads TGCGCCAGCAGTAGCGGACAGGCGCCCTACGAGCAGTACTTC.

CDR3 bases: TGCGCCAGCAGCCGAGAATCGCTCGGGATGGCTTTCTTT. Translating it yields CASSRESLGMAFF. The chain recombines TRBV4-1 with TRBJ1-1; no clear D gene. V was pared by 4 bases and J by 11 bases, with 17 bases between. Looked up from germline, CDR1 is MGHRA and CDR2 is YSYEKL. CDR3 length: 13 amino acids.

The gene calls are TRBV19 and TRBJ1-1, with 7 positions matching TRBD1. CDR3 length: 13 residues. The germline V gene encodes CDR1 LNHDA and CDR2 SQIVND (reference sequence). V lost 4 bases, J lost 3 bases, and 2 bases stayed unmatched. The CDR3 loop is CASSTTGDTEAFF. CDR3 coding DNA: TGTGCCAGTAGTACCACAGGGGACACTGAAGCTTTCTTT.

V is TRBV2 and J is TRBJ2-4; D is perhaps TRBD1 (7 bases). The CDR3 loop spans 14 amino acids. CDR1 and CDR2 (germline): SNHLY, FYNNEI. Trimming pared 8 bases from V and 5 bases from J, leaving 16 bases between. This chain's CDR3 is CASGPGRGENIQYF. The CDR3 DNA reads TGTGCCAGCGGACCAGGCAGGGGGGAAAACATTCAGTACTTC.

The V call is TRBV5-6, the J call TRBJ2-7; 7 bases are a match to TRBD2. In germline, CDR1 is SGHDT, CDR2 YYEEEE. The V segment lost 3 bases and the J segment 5 bases; nucleotides outside the gene matches: 11. The CDR3 contains 15 residues. In nucleotides, the CDR3 is TGTGCCAGCAGCTCGAACCCGGGAGGTCCCCACGAGCAGTACTTC. Translating gives CASSSNPGGPHEQYF.

The chain uses TRBV6-5 and TRBJ2-1; maybe TRBD2 (6 bases). With 6 bases removed from V and 3 bases from J, the gap between germline ends came to 15 bases. Looked up from germline, CDR1 is MNHEY and CDR2 is SVGAGI. This CDR3 region has 15 residues. The CDR3 DNA reads TGTGCCAGCAGGAAAGGGACTTCACTCTACAATGAGCAGTTCTTC. Translating gives CASRKGTSLYNEQFF.

Points on this clone: The junction and the germline gene differ at one end; a read error may be behind it. The chain uses TRBV7-7 and TRBJ1-1, with D possibly TRBD1 on 6 matching bases. CDR1 and CDR2 from the germline V gene are SSHAT and FNYEAQ (reference sequence). The CDR3 sequence is 17 residues long. This CDR3 is CASSPITGTIFFTEAFF. CDR3 bases: TGTGCTAGCAGCCCTATAACAGGGACCATTTTCTTCACTGAAGCTTTCTTT.

The chain combines TRBV15 with TRBJ2-1, with D unclear. CDR3 length: 12 amino acids. Germline V CDR1 and CDR2: LNHNV, YYDKDF (reference sequence). Trimming left V 1 base short and J 4 bases short, with 2 bases between. The CDR3 DNA follows: TGTGCCACCAGCAGAGCTTACAATGAGCAGTTCTTC. Residues: CATSRAYNEQFF.

This chain connects TRBV19 to TRBJ1-5; 7 bases fit TRBD1. V lost 6 bases to trimming and J lost 3 bases; unmatched junction nucleotides: 14. Per germline, CDR1 LNHDA and CDR2 SQIVND (reference sequence). The length of the CDR3 is 17 residues. The CDR3 protein is CASSLVAGGPPNQPQHF. The CDR3 nucleotides read TGTGCCAGTAGCCTAGTGGCAGGGGGTCCCCCCAATCAGCCCCAGCATTTT.

The chain joins TRBV11-2 to TRBJ2-5, with D unresolved. This CDR3 comprises 15 residues. Deletions cut 1 base from V and 2 bases from J, with 11 bases between. The germline CDR1 and CDR2 sequences are SGHAT and FQNNGV. In nucleotides, the CDR3 is TGTGCCAGCAGCTTAGGGGCAGGCCTACAAGAGACCCAGTACTTC. This translates into CASSLGAGLQETQYF.

This chain links TRBV30 with TRBJ2-1, with a tentative D call TRBD2 (5 bases). Trimming removed 4 bases from V and 0 bases from J, with 13 bases in between. The CDR3 length is 15 residues. Germline CDR1 is GTSNPN and CDR2 is SVGIG (reference sequence). In DNA form, the CDR3 reads TGTGCCTGGACCCTTCTAGGGAGCTCCTACAATGAGCAGTTCTTC. It yields the protein CAWTLLGSSYNEQFF.

The chain has TRBV2 and TRBJ2-1, with D perhaps matching TRBD2 (7 bases). Per the germline V gene, CDR1 is SNHLY and CDR2 is FYNNEI. The ends were cut back, 7 bases at V and 6 bases at J, with 19 bases in the middle. The CDR3 is 15 residues long. CDR3 loop: CASTDPPAGANEQFF. The CDR3 nucleotides read TGTGCCAGCACTGACCCACCGGCGGGGGCCAATGAGCAGTTCTTC.

This clone was found once. The chain joins TRBV5-1 to TRBJ1-2; 7 bases are a match to TRBD1. The germline gives CDR1 SGHRS, CDR2 YFSETQ. The CDR3 contains 16 residues. V shed 1 base, J shed 2 bases, and the junction held 8 bases outside the gene matches. Here the CDR3 reads CASSLWEQGSNYGYTF. The CDR3 DNA sequence: TGCGCCAGCAGCTTGTGGGAACAGGGGTCCAACTATGGCTACACCTTC.

The J gene is TRBJ2-1, the V gene TRBV7-9; 9 bases are shared with TRBD1. This CDR3 has 16 amino acids. V gave up 3 bases and J gave up 2 bases; unmatched junction bases: 5. Germline assignment: CDR1 SEHNR and CDR2 FQNEAQ (reference sequence). DNA of the CDR3: TGTGCCAGCAGCTTCCTACAGGGGGCCACCTACAATGAGCAGTTCTTC. It is translated as CASSFLQGATYNEQFF.

The chain recombines TRBV18 with TRBJ2-5, with TRBD2 matching 9 bases. V lost 4 bases, J lost 8 bases, and 11 bases stayed unmatched. The CDR3 loop spans 15 amino acids. Looked up from germline, CDR1 is KGHSH and CDR2 is LQKENI. This chain's CDR3 is CASSHFGGRAGTQYF. The CDR3 nucleotides read TGTGCCAGCTCACACTTCGGCGGGAGGGCCGGTACCCAGTACTTC.

V and J are TRBV4-1 and TRBJ1-2; D might be TRBD1 (6 bases). V dropped 2 bases and J dropped 7 bases, with 17 bases sitting between them. The length of the CDR3 is 15 residues. Germline CDR1 is MGHRA and CDR2 is YSYEKL. The CDR3 coding sequence is TGCGCCAGCAGCCAAACCTCCGGGGGGCGCTCTGGCTACACCTTC. Encoded protein: CASSQTSGGRSGYTF.

This chain connects TRBV6-6 to TRBJ1-1, with TRBD1 as a possible D gene (6 bases). Germline V CDR1 and CDR2: MNHNY, SVGAGI (reference sequence). The CDR3 runs 15 residues. Trimming removed 7 bases at V and 3 bases at J, with 18 bases between. This chain's CDR3 is CASMPETGRDTEAFF. The CDR3 region has the DNA TGTGCCAGCATGCCCGAAACAGGGAGGGACACTGAAGCTTTCTTT.

The gene calls are TRBV4-1 and TRBJ2-7; TRBD1 matches 11 bases. In germline, CDR1 is MGHRA, CDR2 YSYEKL. The CDR3 has 16 amino acids. V shed 4 bases, J shed 4 bases, and the junction held 9 bases outside the gene matches. The CDR3 DNA sequence: TGCGCCAGCAGCCGAAAGGACAGGGGGCAGGTATACGAGCAGTACTTC. This sequence encodes CASSRKDRGQVYEQYF.

The rearrangement joins TRBV28 to TRBJ1-5; D uncertain. V was shortened by 6 bases and J by 0 bases, with 6 bases between the two germline ends. The germline gives CDR1 MDHEN, CDR2 SYDVKM. The CDR3 is 13 residues long. The CDR3 spells CASRLYSNQPQHF. The CDR3 DNA is TGTGCCAGCAGACTATATAGCAATCAGCCCCAGCATTTT.

The V gene is TRBV11-2, the J gene TRBJ2-3; 12 nucleotides agree with TRBD2. The CDR3 consists of 15 residues. Germline trimming cut 5 bases from V and 4 bases from J; bases unmatched to any gene: 4. Germline V gives CDR1 SGHAT, CDR2 FQNNGV. Here the CDR3 DNA reads TGTGCCAGCAGCCCAGGACTAGCGGGACCAGATACGCAGTATTTT. Protein: CASSPGLAGPDTQYF.

In this sample, this clone turned up once. The chain joins TRBV29-1 to TRBJ1-1; TRBD1 is a possible D gene (5 bases). The CDR3 is 11 amino acids. CDR1 SQVTM and CDR2 ANQGSEA come from the germline V gene. The CDR3 nucleotides are TGCGGGGGACTTTTAGACACTGAAGCTTTCTTT. It is translated as CGGLLDTEAFF. The full variable domain, its missing parts supplied by reference TRBV29-1 and TRBJ1-1, is SAVISQKPSRDICQRGTSLTIQCQVDSQVTMMFWYRQQPGQSLTLIATANQGSEATYESGFVIDKFPISRPNLTFSTLTVSNMSPEDSSIYLCGGLLDTEAFFGQGTRLTVV.

The V call is TRBV27, the J call TRBJ2-5; 8 bases agree with TRBD1. J gave up 8 bases and V 6 bases, and 8 bases lay outside the gene matches. The germline V gene encodes CDR1 MNHEY and CDR2 SMNVEV (reference sequence). This CDR3 is built from 13 residues. For the CDR3, the DNA is TGTGCCAGCAGGGGACAGGAGACATATACCCAGTACTTC. This codes for CASRGQETYTQYF.

The CDR3 DNA follows: TGCGCCAGCAGTGAAGGGGACAGAACTCACGTCTACACCTTC. It specifies CASSEGDRTHVYTF. The rearrangement links TRBV10-2 to TRBJ1-2, with 7 positions matching TRBD1. Per the germline V gene, CDR1 is WSHSY and CDR2 is SAAADI. This CDR3 region has 14 residues. The V segment lost 3 bases and the J segment 10 bases; nucleotides outside the gene matches: 11.